The 2 T cell receptor beta chains listed next were all sequenced from one sample in a study of T cell responses to AZD1222 COVID-19 vaccine. Profiled with immunoSEQ multiplex PCR; TCRdb holds only in-frame clones, not every one. Of about 100,000 clones in the sample, around 83% were seen once. Sequencing was performed on peripheral blood, taken on day 0 of AZD1222 vaccination. The receptors originated from an adult in good health.

The J gene is TRBJ2-2, the V gene TRBV5-1; a weak D match, TRBD1 (6 bases). The V gene lost 4 bases and the J gene lost 4 bases, with 14 bases spanning the gap. CDR1 and CDR2 from the germline V gene are SGHRS and YFSETQ. The CDR3 sequence is 15 residues long. CDR3 coding DNA: TGCGCCAGCAGCCGAAGCGACAGGAGCACCGGGGAGCTGTTTTTT. Protein product: CASSRSDRSTGELFF. Full variable domain (outside the CDR3, taken from reference TRBV5-1 and TRBJ2-2): KAGVTQTPRYLIKTRGQQVTLSCSPISGHRSVSWYQQTPGQGLQFLFEYFSETQRNKGNFPGRFSGRQFSNSRSEMNVSTLELGDSALYLCASSRSDRSTGELFFGEGSRLTVL.

The chain combines TRBV5-1 with TRBJ1-1; D unclear. Germline V lookup: CDR1 SGHRS, CDR2 YFSETQ. The V gene lost 5 bases and the J gene lost 3 bases, with 5 bases spanning the gap. The CDR3 spans 11 residues. CDR3 amino acids: CASRAYTEAFF. CDR3 bases: TGCGCCAGCAGGGCCTACACTGAAGCTTTCTTT.